This T cell receptor beta chain comes out of a study of blood T cell repertoires in COVID-19. Study as a whole: T cells, B-cell-depleted T cells, or PBMCs supplied cDNA or gDNA.

Source study methods: Reference gene primer amplification in the assay estimated nucleated cell counts. Libraries were prepared by immunoSEQ multiplex PCR; TCRdb keeps only in-frame clonotypes and omits some of them. The V and J calls and clone size were taken over from that table, and D and trimming were inferred from the DNA. The sample has roughly 63,000 clones; over 70% are singletons. This TCR came from a human donor in a cohort sampled during active COVID-19. Sequencing was performed on peripheral blood.

Here the CDR3 DNA reads TGTGCCAGCAGTCTCGGTTGGGGCAGCTTAGCCAAAAACATTCAGTACTTC. Residues: CASSLGWGSLAKNIQYF. V and J are TRBV28 and TRBJ2-4; possibly TRBD1 for D (5 bases). Germline V gene sequence: CDR1 MDHEN, CDR2 SYDVKM. The CDR3 contains 17 residues. Trimming took 5 bases from V and 0 from J, leaving 17 bases between them.